These 22 T cell receptor beta chains were sequenced from one sample in a study of blood T cell repertoires in COVID-19. The repertoire was sequenced with immunoSEQ multiplex PCR; TCRdb's copy has only in-frame clones and lacks some. The data contain about 190,000 clones, more than 70% of them singletons. Material: peripheral blood. These receptors were collected from a woman aged 80 or over with active or convalescent COVID-19.

This chain connects TRBV7-9 to TRBJ2-3, with 9 bases fitting TRBD2. The CDR3 is 19 amino acids. V lost 5 bases and J lost 0; bases outside the gene matches: 15. Germline V CDR1 and CDR2: SEHNR, FQNEAQ (reference sequence). As DNA, the CDR3 is TGTGCCAGCAGCGCAGGACGTGCGGGGGGGCGTACTAGCACAGATACGCAGTATTTT. Its protein is CASSAGRAGGRTSTDTQYF.

This clone was found once. This chain uses TRBV5-1 with TRBJ1-2; the match to TRBD1 covers 8 bases. The V gene's germline CDR1 is SGHRS and CDR2 YFSETQ. V lost 2 bases and J lost 5; bases outside the gene matches: 14. This CDR3 region has 17 residues. CDR3 DNA sequence: TGCGCCAGCAGCTTTTCCGGGTGGGGACAGGCGAAATATGGCTACACCTTC. Residues: CASSFSGWGQAKYGYTF.

The rearrangement joins TRBV5-1 to TRBJ2-7; 7 bases agree with TRBD1. The CDR3 length is 15 residues. CDR1 and CDR2 from the germline V gene are SGHRS and YFSETQ. Trimming removed 1 base from V and 2 bases from J; junction bases left unmatched: 6. Here the CDR3 DNA reads TGCGCCAGCAGCTTGAGAGGGGGCGACCCCTACGAGCAGTACTTC. Protein: CASSLRGGDPYEQYF. Drawing the rest from reference TRBV5-1 and TRBJ2-7, the complete variable domain is KAGVTQTPRYLIKTRGQQVTLSCSPISGHRSVSWYQQTPGQGLQFLFEYFSETQRNKGNFPGRFSGRQFSNSRSEMNVSTLELGDSALYLCASSLRGGDPYEQYFGPGTRLTVT.

The chain links TRBV4-3 to TRBJ2-7; 14 bases fit TRBD2. Trimming at V came to 1 base and at J to 3 bases, leaving 11 bases not matched to a gene. The germline gives CDR1 LGHNA, CDR2 YSLEER. The CDR3 runs to 19 residues. The CDR3 loop reads CASSQAGLAGGAVIYEQYF. DNA for the CDR3: TGCGCCAGCAGCCAAGCCGGACTAGCGGGGGGTGCTGTAATCTACGAGCAGTACTTC.

This chain connects TRBV5-4 to TRBJ1-2; 11 positions match TRBD1. The germline V gene has CDR1 SGHNT and CDR2 YYREEE (reference sequence). The CDR3 totals 15 residues. V trimming: 0 bases; J trimming: 4 bases; junction bases outside the gene matches: 2. The DNA of the CDR3 is TGTGCCAGCAGCTTGGGGACAGGGGGCGGCTATGGCTACACCTTC. This translates into CASSLGTGGGYGYTF.

The table lists this clone with a few counts. CDR3 coding DNA: TGCGCCAGCAGCCAACCACAGGGGGCCGAAGAGACCCAGTACTTC. Amino acid sequence: CASSQPQGAEETQYF. The chain couples TRBV4-3 to TRBJ2-5, with 9 nucleotides matching TRBD1. This CDR3 spans 15 amino acids. V lost 2 bases and J lost 3; bases outside the gene matches: 4. The germline V gene has CDR1 LGHNA and CDR2 YSLEER.

The J gene is TRBJ1-3, the V gene TRBV9, with 8 bases identical to TRBD1. Per the germline V gene, CDR1 is SGDLS and CDR2 is YYNGEE. This CDR3 comprises 15 residues. The junction had 7 bases not matched to a gene; V was cut back by 4 bases and J by 4 bases. CDR3 DNA sequence: TGTGCCAGCAGCCCCCCGACAGGGGCCGGAAACACCATATATTTT. This gives the protein CASSPPTGAGNTIYF.

This clone has a single count. The CDR3 sequence is CASSRSPDRGYNSPLHF. The CDR3 region has the DNA TGTGCCAGCAGCCGTTCCCCCGACAGGGGCTATAATTCACCCCTCCACTTT. V usage is TRBV5-4 and J usage is TRBJ1-6; 8 bases agree with TRBD1. V was pared by 4 bases and J by 3 bases, with 9 bases of the junction left unmatched. The CDR3 covers 17 residues. The V gene's germline CDR1 is SGHNT and CDR2 YYREEE (reference sequence).

CDR3 sequence reads: CASTPGTRSYTF. CDR3 DNA: TGTGCCAGCACCCCCGGGACAAGAAGCTACACCTTC. The chain uses TRBV11-2 and TRBJ1-2; weak D call: TRBD1 (6 bases). CDR3 length: 12 amino acids. Germline CDR1 SGHAT, CDR2 FQNNGV. V was trimmed by 7 bases and J by 9 bases, leaving 15 bases between them.

This clone was detected a few times. V gene TRBV6-5 combines with J gene TRBJ1-2, with 7 bases matching TRBD1. From germline, CDR1 is MNHEY and CDR2 SVGAGI. The CDR3 loop spans 12 amino acids. After removal of 7 bases from V and 7 bases from J, the junction contained 6 bases not matched to a gene. This chain's CDR3 is CASTDRVGGYTF. The CDR3 bases are TGTGCCAGCACCGACAGGGTGGGTGGCTACACCTTC.

CDR3 coding DNA: TGCGCCAGCTTTGGGACTAGCGGTTATCAAGAGACCCAGTACTTC. It yields the protein CASFGTSGYQETQYF. This sequence joins TRBV5-1 and TRBJ2-5; 11 bases align to TRBD2. The CDR3 has 15 amino acids. Looked up from germline, CDR1 is SGHRS and CDR2 is YFSETQ. After removal of 7 bases from V and 2 bases from J, the junction contained 7 bases not matched to a gene.

The chain uses TRBV6-6 and TRBJ2-3; a possible D gene is TRBD2 (7 bases). V was trimmed by 2 bases and J by 2 bases, leaving 8 bases between them. Germline lookup yields CDR1 MNHNY and CDR2 SVGAGI (reference sequence). The CDR3 sequence is 14 residues long. The CDR3 bases are TGTGCCAGCAGTTACGGGGGGGCCACAGATACGCAGTATTTT. It yields the protein CASSYGGATDTQYF.

This chain links TRBV19 with TRBJ1-5, with 9 bases identical to TRBD1. The CDR3 totals 17 residues. In germline, CDR1 is LNHDA, CDR2 SQIVND (reference sequence). J lost 7 bases, V lost 4 bases, and 14 bases had no gene match. This CDR3 is CASSTLLPGTGSQPQHF. As DNA, the CDR3 is TGTGCCAGTAGTACCCTTCTACCCGGGACAGGGAGCCAGCCCCAGCATTTT.

The rearrangement uses TRBV6-1 and TRBJ2-7, with a weak D call TRBD2 (6 bases). Germline values: CDR1 MNHNS, CDR2 SASEGT. The CDR3 contains 14 residues. V lost 2 bases, J lost 2 bases, and 10 bases lay in between. The CDR3 loop reads CASSESGVAYEQYF. CDR3 bases: TGTGCCAGCAGTGAATCGGGAGTCGCCTACGAGCAGTACTTC.

The chain combines TRBV28 with TRBJ2-7; D is uncertain. Per germline, CDR1 MDHEN and CDR2 SYDVKM. V shed 10 bases and J shed 6 bases, with 19 bases lying between them. The CDR3 is 13 residues long. CDR3 region: CAISLAGGAEQYF. CDR3 nucleotides: TGTGCCATATCGCTTGCCGGCGGTGCCGAGCAGTACTTC. Looking up the rest from reference TRBV28 and TRBJ2-7 gives the full variable domain: DVKVTQSSRYLVKRTGEKVFLECVQDMDHENMFWYRQDPGLGLRLIYFSYDVKMKEKGDIPEGYSVSREKKERFSLILESASTNQTSMYLCAISLAGGAEQYFGPGTRLTVT.

The chain is built from TRBV6-5 and TRBJ2-2; TRBD1 is a possible D gene (6 bases). Germline-derived CDR1 and CDR2 are MNHEY and SVGAGI. The CDR3 extends over 13 amino acids. Deletions cut 6 bases from V and 5 bases from J, with 10 bases between. CDR3 nucleotide sequence: TGTGCCAGCAGACAAACAGGGACCGGGGAGCTGTTTTTT. This gives the protein CASRQTGTGELFF.

This rearrangement joins TRBV7-2 to TRBJ1-3; D gene unclear. The CDR3 length is 15 residues. Germline CDR1 SGHTA, CDR2 FQGNSA. The V and J ends lost 1 base and 1 base respectively, with 8 bases between them. As DNA, the CDR3 is TGTGCCAGCAGCTTAGATTCCCAGTCTGGAAACACCATATATTTT. Amino acid sequence: CASSLDSQSGNTIYF.

The rearrangement joins TRBV3-1 (or the pseudogene TRBV3-2) to TRBJ2-3; 8 nucleotides agree with TRBD1. Looked up from germline, CDR1 is LGHDT and CDR2 is YNNKEL (reference sequence). This CDR3 spans 15 amino acids. V was pared by 4 bases and J by 3 bases, with 6 bases of the junction left unmatched. DNA for the CDR3: TGTGCCAGCAGCCCGCGGACAGGGCGGACAGATACGCAGTATTTT. Translating it yields CASSPRTGRTDTQYF.

V gene TRBV3-1 (or the pseudogene TRBV3-2) combines with J gene TRBJ1-1; unclear D gene. The germline V gene encodes CDR1 LGHDT and CDR2 YNNKEL (reference sequence). V shed 6 bases and J shed 3 bases, with 8 bases lying between them. CDR3 length: 12 amino acids. In nucleotides, the CDR3 is TGTGCCAGCAGTCAGAGGGACACTGAAGCTTTCTTT. Its translation: CASSQRDTEAFF.

This clone was counted between two and nine times. V and J are TRBV11-2 and TRBJ2-7; 9 nucleotides line up with TRBD1. The CDR3 extends over 13 amino acids. CDR1 SGHAT and CDR2 FQNNGV come from the germline V gene. V was clipped by 5 bases and J by 5 bases; unmatched bases: 4. In nucleotides, the CDR3 is TGTGCCAGCAGCCACAGGGGGCTCCACGAGCAGTACTTC. This translates into CASSHRGLHEQYF.

The V and J genes are TRBV28 and TRBJ2-3; D remains unclear. Germline CDR1 and CDR2: MDHEN and SYDVKM. CDR3 length: 12 amino acids. The ends were cut back, 3 bases at V and 4 bases at J, with 5 bases in the middle. The CDR3 region has the DNA TGTGCCAGCAGTTTTTCCGCAGATACGCAGTATTTT. As protein: CASSFSADTQYF.

The rearrangement joins TRBV24-1 to TRBJ1-6, with 7 bases aligning to TRBD1. Germline loops: CDR1 KGHDR, CDR2 SFDVKD. J gave up 6 bases and V 9 bases, and 4 bases lay outside the gene matches. The CDR3 is made up of 13 amino acids. Here the CDR3 DNA reads TGTGCCACCCAGGGGGTTGGTAATTCACCCCTCCACTTT. It is translated as CATQGVGNSPLHF.